The 30 T cell receptor beta chains listed next were all sequenced from one sample in a study of shared clonotypes between healthy human individuals. TCRdb's table, derived via immunoSEQ multiplex PCR, lists solely in-frame clones and lacks some. This table holds around 600,000 clones, 85% to 95% found once. Naive-designated CD8 cells lacked CD45RO, were positively enriched for CCR7, and omitted terminally differentiated effector memory CD45RA+ cells. Sequencing was performed on naive CD8+ T cells sorted from blood. The receptors derive from a woman in her twenties or thirties in good health.

On this clone: Different DNA sequences within this sample yield the same CDR3. This chain links TRBV27 with TRBJ2-1, with 14 bases that match TRBD2. The germline V gene encodes CDR1 MNHEY and CDR2 SMNVEV (reference sequence). This CDR3 spans 15 amino acids. V lost 5 bases and J lost 6; bases outside the gene matches: 3. The CDR3 DNA reads TGTGCCAGCAGTGCCGGGACTAGCGGGAGCAATGAGCAGTTCTTC. It is translated as CASSAGTSGSNEQFF.

This rearrangement joins TRBV5-8 to TRBJ2-5; 9 bases match TRBD1. TRBJ2-7 explains the end of the DNA better; the J call may be wrong. The CDR3 runs to 14 residues. In germline, CDR1 is SGHTS, CDR2 YDEGEE. CDR3 DNA sequence: TGTGCCAGCTTCGAGACAGGGGGGACCCACGAGCAGTACTTC. This codes for CASFETGGTHEQYF.

The rearrangement links TRBV19 to TRBJ1-2; D gene ambiguous. Germline lookup yields CDR1 LNHDA and CDR2 SQIVND (reference sequence). The V and J ends lost 1 base and 7 bases respectively, with 4 bases between them. This CDR3 is 11 amino acids long. The CDR3 loop is CASSIGPGYTF. CDR3 sequence (DNA): TGTGCCAGTAGTATAGGACCTGGCTACACCTTC. Full variable domain (outside the CDR3, taken from reference TRBV19 and TRBJ1-2): DGGITQSPKYLFRKEGQNVTLSCEQNLNHDAMYWYRQDPGQGLRLIYYSQIVNDFQKGDIAEGYSVSREKKESFPLTVTSAQKNPTAFYLCASSIGPGYTFGSGTRLTVV.

J is TRBJ2-1 and V is TRBV27, with D hard to call. From germline, CDR1 is MNHEY and CDR2 SMNVEV (reference sequence). This CDR3 contains 14 residues. V lost 5 bases and J 9 bases, leaving 17 bases between the germline ends. CDR3 sequence reads: CASSSIGLGSEQFF. In DNA, the CDR3 is TGTGCCAGCAGTAGCATCGGGCTAGGAAGTGAGCAGTTCTTC.

The V and J genes are TRBV27 and TRBJ2-1; no clear D gene. The CDR3 spans 14 residues. Germline V gives CDR1 MNHEY, CDR2 SMNVEV (reference sequence). The ends were cut back, 2 bases at V and 6 bases at J, with 11 bases in the middle. The CDR3 nucleotides read TGTGCCAGCAGTTTAAGTCGGCCAGGCAATGAGCAGTTCTTC. Amino acid sequence: CASSLSRPGNEQFF.

The V gene is TRBV27, the J gene TRBJ1-1; D unresolved. Germline V gene data show CDR1 as MNHEY and CDR2 as SMNVEV (reference sequence). CDR3 size: 13 residues. V was clipped by 5 bases and J by 1 base, with 8 bases between them. The CDR3, as DNA: TGTGCCAGCAGTATCGCAGGGAACACTGAAGCTTTCTTT. Residues: CASSIAGNTEAFF.

The chain has TRBV7-9 and TRBJ2-1; 8 bases are shared with TRBD1. Looked up from germline, CDR1 is SEHNR and CDR2 is FQNEAQ (reference sequence). This CDR3 has 16 residues. Trimming at V came to 8 bases and at J to 6 bases, leaving 15 bases not matched to a gene. The CDR3 sequence: CASGANRGQVGNEQFF. The CDR3 DNA reads TGTGCCAGCGGGGCGAACCGGGGACAGGTGGGCAATGAGCAGTTCTTC. Looking up the rest from reference TRBV7-9 and TRBJ2-1 gives the full variable domain: DTGVSQNPRHKITKRGQNVTFRCDPISEHNRLYWYRQTLGQGPEFLTYFQNEAQLEKSRLLSDRFSAERPKGSFSTLEIQRTEQGDSAMYLCASGANRGQVGNEQFFGPGTRLTVL.

CDR3 sequence: CASSGTSGSFYEQYF. The CDR3 region has the DNA TGTGCCAGCAGTGGAACTAGCGGGAGCTTCTACGAGCAGTACTTC. The chain carries TRBV9 and TRBJ2-7, with 11 positions matching TRBD2. Looked up from germline, CDR1 is SGDLS and CDR2 is YYNGEE. Germline trimming cut 5 bases from V and 3 bases from J; bases unmatched to any gene: 7. The CDR3 has 15 amino acids.

Concerning this clone: The sample holds other DNA sequences that translate to the same CDR3. The V call is TRBV9, the J call TRBJ1-4, with D possibly matching TRBD1 (5 bases). V lost 0 bases to trimming and J lost 2 bases, with 5 bases between them. The length of the CDR3 is 14 residues. Per germline, CDR1 SGDLS and CDR2 YYNGEE. For the CDR3, the DNA is TGTGCCAGCAGCGTAGGACAGACTAATGAAAAACTGTTTTTT. Its translation: CASSVGQTNEKLFF.

V gene TRBV19 combines with J gene TRBJ2-7, with 10 bases matching TRBD1. V lost 6 bases and J lost 6; bases outside the gene matches: 11. This CDR3 comprises 15 residues. Germline V lookup: CDR1 LNHDA, CDR2 SQIVND (reference sequence). The chain's CDR3 is CASSPTGTGASEQYF. DNA of the CDR3: TGTGCCAGTAGCCCGACCGGGACAGGGGCTTCCGAGCAGTACTTC. Full variable domain (missing parts from reference TRBV19 and TRBJ2-7): DGGITQSPKYLFRKEGQNVTLSCEQNLNHDAMYWYRQDPGQGLRLIYYSQIVNDFQKGDIAEGYSVSREKKESFPLTVTSAQKNPTAFYLCASSPTGTGASEQYFGPGTRLTVT.

V usage is TRBV28 and J usage is TRBJ2-1, with 9 positions matching TRBD2. Unmatched junction bases numbered 11, after V lost 2 bases and J lost 12 bases. The CDR3 is 15 residues long. Germline V lookup: CDR1 MDHEN, CDR2 SYDVKM. The CDR3 DNA reads TGTGCCAGCAGTTTAAGCTGGCTAGCGGGATCATGGCAGTTCTTC. It specifies CASSLSWLAGSWQFF.

The chain recombines TRBV25-1 with TRBJ2-1, with 7 nucleotides matching TRBD2. Germline V gene data show CDR1 as MGHDK and CDR2 as SYGVNS. There are 16 residues in the CDR3. J lost 2 bases, V lost 5 bases, and 9 bases had no gene match. CDR3 sequence: CASSSPSGPPYNEQFF. DNA of the CDR3: TGTGCCAGCAGTTCCCCTAGCGGTCCCCCCTACAATGAGCAGTTCTTC.

The chain has TRBV28 and TRBJ1-5; no firm D call. The CDR3 is 15 residues long. Trimming cost V 5 bases and J 6 bases, with 17 bases left between them. Germline loops: CDR1 MDHEN, CDR2 SYDVKM. In nucleotides, the CDR3 is TGTGCCAGCAGTGCGACACGGAGGATGGGTCAGCCCCAGCATTTT. Amino acid sequence: CASSATRRMGQPQHF.

The V and J genes are TRBV10-2 and TRBJ2-2, with 9 nucleotides matching TRBD1. There are 14 residues in the CDR3. Germline CDR1 is WSHSY and CDR2 is SAAADI. Unmatched junction bases numbered 0, after V lost 6 bases and J lost 1 base. In DNA form, the CDR3 reads TGCGCCAGCAGGGACAGGGGGAACACCGGGGAGCTGTTTTTT. This encodes CASRDRGNTGELFF.

The chain uses TRBV11-2 and TRBJ2-7; 9 nucleotides agree with TRBD1. CDR1 SGHAT and CDR2 FQNNGV come from the germline V gene. This CDR3 is built from 11 residues. The ends lost 5 bases at V and 11 bases at J; junction bases unmatched: 4. In DNA form, the CDR3 reads TGTGCCAGCAGCGAGACAGGGGGGAAGTACTTC. Translated, it gives CASSETGGKYF.

This chain connects TRBV6-6 to TRBJ2-7; D is ambiguous. CDR3 length: 13 residues. Germline V gene sequence: CDR1 MNHNY, CDR2 SVGAGI (reference sequence). The V end lost 2 bases, the J end lost 1 base, and 6 bases lay between the germline ends. The CDR3 DNA reads TGTGCCAGCAGTTACGGGCCATCCTACGAGCAGTACTTC. As protein: CASSYGPSYEQYF.

This clone was found once. This chain joins TRBV6-5 and TRBJ2-2; 12 nucleotides align to TRBD1. The CDR3 has 14 amino acids. The ends lost 11 bases at V and 5 bases at J; junction bases unmatched: 6. Germline values: CDR1 MNHEY, CDR2 SVGAGI. The CDR3 sequence is CAAAGQGATGELFF. The CDR3 DNA reads as TGTGCCGCCGCGGGACAGGGGGCTACCGGGGAGCTGTTTTTT.

The V gene is TRBV5-6, the J gene TRBJ2-1, with a weak D call TRBD1 (6 bases). The CDR3 extends over 13 amino acids. CDR1 SGHDT and CDR2 YYEEEE come from the germline V gene. V lost 4 bases and J 10 bases, leaving 15 bases between the germline ends. CDR3 protein: CASSPGVDGEQFF. CDR3 nucleotide sequence: TGTGCCAGCAGCCCAGGGGTGGATGGGGAGCAGTTCTTC.

This clone was observed a handful of times. The chain links TRBV27 to TRBJ2-7; D is perhaps TRBD1 or TRBD2 (5 bases each). The CDR3 sequence is 16 residues long. V was cut by 2 bases and J by 5 bases, with 19 bases left in between. Germline values: CDR1 MNHEY, CDR2 SMNVEV (reference sequence). CDR3 protein: CASSLDRDAHGNEQYF. The CDR3, as DNA: TGTGCCAGCAGTTTAGATAGGGACGCCCATGGGAACGAGCAGTACTTC.

The chain uses TRBV4-1 and TRBJ2-3, with 13 bases lining up with TRBD2. This CDR3 spans 19 amino acids. The ends lost 0 bases at V and 7 bases at J; junction bases unmatched: 13. Looked up from germline, CDR1 is MGHRA and CDR2 is YSYEKL. The CDR3 sequence: CASSQEDRLAGGTGNTQYF. The CDR3 DNA reads as TGCGCCAGCAGCCAAGAGGACCGACTAGCGGGAGGAACAGGAAATACGCAGTATTTT.

The chain links TRBV7-6 to TRBJ2-5; D perhaps matches TRBD2 (5 bases). The J call may be mistaken, given a closer DNA end match to TRBJ2-7. CDR1 is SGHVS and CDR2 is FNYEAQ in the germline V gene. The CDR3 is 11 amino acids. The CDR3 DNA reads as TGTGCCAGCAGCCGGGGCTACGAGCAGTACTTC. Residues: CASSRGYEQYF.

This chain uses TRBV5-6 with TRBJ1-1; perhaps TRBD1 as D (5 bases). Germline V lookup: CDR1 SGHDT, CDR2 YYEEEE. The CDR3 totals 14 residues. V lost 0 bases to trimming and J lost 4 bases, with 10 bases between them. The CDR3 sequence is CASSLEQGSTEAFF. For the CDR3, the DNA is TGTGCCAGCAGCTTGGAGCAGGGCAGCACTGAAGCTTTCTTT.

This rearrangement joins TRBV19 to TRBJ1-1; 9 nucleotides align to TRBD1. Germline V lookup: CDR1 LNHDA, CDR2 SQIVND (reference sequence). Losses at the gene ends were 5 bases for V and 4 bases for J; bases not matched to a gene: 5. The CDR3 is 14 residues long. CDR3 sequence: CASSGDRGATEAFF. Written as DNA, the CDR3 is TGTGCCAGTAGTGGAGACAGGGGGGCCACTGAAGCTTTCTTT. The full variable domain, its missing parts supplied by reference TRBV19 and TRBJ1-1, is DGGITQSPKYLFRKEGQNVTLSCEQNLNHDAMYWYRQDPGQGLRLIYYSQIVNDFQKGDIAEGYSVSREKKESFPLTVTSAQKNPTAFYLCASSGDRGATEAFFGQGTRLTVV.

The J gene is TRBJ2-7, the V gene TRBV9; no clear D gene. The CDR3 is 14 residues long. From germline, CDR1 is SGDLS and CDR2 YYNGEE. Trimming removed 0 bases from V and 2 bases from J, with 9 bases in between. CDR3 sequence reads: CASSVGQSTYEQYF. CDR3 in DNA: TGTGCCAGCAGCGTAGGTCAGAGTACCTACGAGCAGTACTTC.

V and J are TRBV21-1 and TRBJ1-4; TRBD1, the table's D call, was not compared with the DNA. TRBV21-1 is a pseudogene. The CDR3 length is 17 residues. CDR3 in amino acids: CASSTKQKAPTNEKLFF. CDR3 DNA: TGTGCCAGCAGCACTAAACAGAAGGCCCCAACTAATGAAAAACTGTTTTTT.

The genes are TRBV7-9 and TRBJ2-6; a possible D gene is TRBD1 (5 bases). V was cut by 5 bases and J by 0 bases, with 14 bases left in between. The CDR3 covers 17 residues. Germline assignment: CDR1 SEHNR and CDR2 FQNEAQ (reference sequence). The CDR3 nucleotides are TGTGCCAGCAGCCCACAGCAGGGTGACTCTGGGGCCAACGTCCTGACTTTC. Its translation: CASSPQQGDSGANVLTF.

The chain joins TRBV27 to TRBJ2-7, with TRBD2 identical over 7 bases. V shed 6 bases and J 7 bases; nucleotides not matched to a gene: 3. The CDR3 runs to 11 residues. Per germline, CDR1 MNHEY and CDR2 SMNVEV (reference sequence). The CDR3 region has the DNA TGTGCCAGCAGCTCCGGGGGGGAGCAGTACTTC. Encoded protein: CASSSGGEQYF.

This chain connects TRBV7-2 to TRBJ2-1, with 9 nucleotides matching TRBD1. Per the germline V gene, CDR1 is SGHTA and CDR2 is FQGNSA. V was pared by 6 bases and J by 1 base, with 7 bases of the junction left unmatched. The CDR3 is 16 residues long. In DNA, the CDR3 is TGTGCCAGCAGGTCTACAGGGGGCGAATCCTACAATGAGCAGTTCTTC. The encoded protein is CASRSTGGESYNEQFF.

This rearrangement joins TRBV4-2 to TRBJ2-1, with D uncertain. There are 17 residues in the CDR3. V shed 0 bases and J shed 5 bases, with 17 bases lying between them. Per germline, CDR1 LGHNA and CDR2 YNFKEQ. CDR3 DNA sequence: TGTGCCAGCAGCCAAGATTTAAGGAGAATTGCGGACAATGAGCAGTTCTTC. It codes for CASSQDLRRIADNEQFF.

The rearrangement joins TRBV10-3 to TRBJ2-7; D gene uncertain. CDR1 and CDR2 (germline): ENHRY, SYGVKD. CDR3 size: 13 residues. Trimming removed 11 bases at V and 3 bases at J, with 17 bases between. CDR3 region: CAPFPPGFYEQYF. DNA for the CDR3: TGTGCCCCATTCCCCCCAGGTTTCTACGAGCAGTACTTC.